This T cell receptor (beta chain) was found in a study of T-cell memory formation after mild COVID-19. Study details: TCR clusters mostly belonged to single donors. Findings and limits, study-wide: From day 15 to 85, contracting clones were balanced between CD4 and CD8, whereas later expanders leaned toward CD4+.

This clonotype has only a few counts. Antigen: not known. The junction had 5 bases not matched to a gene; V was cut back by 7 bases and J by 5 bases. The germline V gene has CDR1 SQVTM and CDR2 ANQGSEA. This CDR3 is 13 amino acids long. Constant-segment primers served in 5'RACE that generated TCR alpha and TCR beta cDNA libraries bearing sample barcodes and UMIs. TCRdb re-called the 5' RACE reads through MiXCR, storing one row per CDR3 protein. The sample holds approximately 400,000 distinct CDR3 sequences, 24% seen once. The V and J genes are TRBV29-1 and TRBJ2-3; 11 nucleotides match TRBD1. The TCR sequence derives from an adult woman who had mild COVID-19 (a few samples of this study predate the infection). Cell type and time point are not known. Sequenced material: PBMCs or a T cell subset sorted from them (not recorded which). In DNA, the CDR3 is TGCAGCGACAGCGGGACAGGGGGAGATACGCAGTATTTT. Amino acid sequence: CSDSGTGGDTQYF.